The 26 T cell receptor beta chains reported below all come from one sample, sequenced in a study of identical twins. TCRdb passed the 5' RACE reads through MiXCR, listing each CDR3 protein once. The sample records 250,000 to 300,000 distinct CDR3 sequences, 7.5% to 9.5% being singletons. These records were also assigned to another study, of yellow fever vaccine responses in identical twins.

The sequencing input was CD8+ T cells sorted from blood. Source of these receptors: a woman aged 18-35 years in good health.

This clonotype was seen at least ten times. The chain couples TRBV4-2 to TRBJ2-2; 8 bases agree with TRBD2. This CDR3 comprises 16 residues. V trimming: 1 base; J trimming: 2 bases; junction bases outside the gene matches: 3. Germline V lookup: CDR1 LGHNA, CDR2 YNFKEQ. The CDR3 DNA reads as TGTGCCAGCAGCCAAGCACTAGCGGAAAACACCGGGGAGCTGTTTTTT. It translates to CASSQALAENTGELFF.

This clonotype turned up a few times. V usage is TRBV4-2 and J usage is TRBJ1-1, with D perhaps TRBD1 (5 bases). CDR3 length: 16 amino acids. V lost 0 bases, J lost 4 bases, and 15 bases lay in between. Germline CDR1 reads LGHNA; CDR2 reads YNFKEQ. The CDR3 DNA follows: TGTGCCAGCAGCCAAGATCTGGGGGATGTGAGCACTGAAGCTTTCTTT. Encoded protein: CASSQDLGDVSTEAFF.

This clonotype showed up many times. The chain couples TRBV5-6 to TRBJ1-1; D remains ambiguous. This CDR3 contains 14 residues. Germline loops: CDR1 SGHDT, CDR2 YYEEEE. V lost 3 bases and J 1 base, leaving 10 bases between the germline ends. The CDR3 region has the DNA TGTGCCAGCAGCTCCAGATTCCCGAACACTGAAGCTTTCTTT. Translation gives CASSSRFPNTEAFF.

This clonotype showed up just a few times. The chain couples TRBV6-5 to TRBJ2-1; maybe TRBD2 (5 bases). Germline V gives CDR1 MNHEY, CDR2 SVGAGI. The V end was cut by 4 bases, the J end by 15 bases, with 19 bases between. This CDR3 has 13 amino acids. The DNA of the CDR3 is TGTGCCAGCAGTTTCCCCGGGGTTACAGCATGGTTCTTC. It is translated as CASSFPGVTAWFF.

This clonotype was counted a few times. The V call is TRBV5-6, the J call TRBJ2-5, with TRBD1 as a possible D gene (5 bases). The ends were cut back, 5 bases at V and 5 bases at J, with 16 bases in the middle. Germline values: CDR1 SGHDT, CDR2 YYEEEE. CDR3 length equals 14 residues. The chain's CDR3 is CASSLRDAIETQYF. DNA for the CDR3: TGTGCCAGCAGTCTCAGGGATGCCATTGAGACCCAGTACTTC.

This clonotype was observed at least ten times. The chain links TRBV21-1 to TRBJ2-1. TRBV21-1 is flagged as a pseudogene. The CDR3 covers 19 residues. CDR3 coding DNA: TGTGCCAGCAGCAAAAATCCCATTGAACTCCTTAGCTCCTACAATGAGCAGTTCTTC. As protein: CASSKNPIELLSSYNEQFF.

In its sample, this clonotype was seen a few times. The V call is TRBV11-1, the J call TRBJ2-2; TRBD1 or TRBD2 may be the D gene (5 bases each). The germline V gene encodes CDR1 SGHAT and CDR2 FQDESV (reference sequence). V gave up 5 bases and J gave up 2 bases, with 24 bases separating them. The CDR3 spans 19 residues. The CDR3 loop is CASSPTTGTGRFNTGELFF. The CDR3, as DNA: TGTGCCAGCAGCCCAACGACGGGAACGGGACGGTTTAACACCGGGGAGCTGTTTTTT.

This clonotype was seen a handful of times. The CDR3 sequence: CASSSPTSGGLSSTDTQYF. The CDR3 DNA reads as TGTGCCAGCAGCTCGCCTACTAGCGGGGGGTTATCTAGCACAGATACGCAGTATTTT. The rearrangement joins TRBV7-6 to TRBJ2-3, with 12 bases matching TRBD2. Germline CDR1 SGHVS, CDR2 FNYEAQ. This CDR3 is built from 19 residues. Trimming took 4 bases from V and 0 from J; bases not matched to a gene: 11.

This clonotype was counted at least ten times. This sequence joins TRBV2 and TRBJ2-7, with TRBD1 as a possible D gene (5 bases). The CDR3 consists of 12 residues. In germline, CDR1 is SNHLY, CDR2 FYNNEI. The V gene lost 10 bases and the J gene lost 3 bases, with 13 bases spanning the gap. CDR3 sequence: CATRTPDYEQYF. CDR3 DNA: TGTGCCACCAGGACACCCGACTACGAGCAGTACTTC.

This clonotype was seen ten or more times. The chain joins TRBV5-1 to TRBJ2-3; tentatively, D is TRBD1 (5 bases). V dropped 2 bases and J dropped 4 bases, with 11 bases sitting between them. Germline V gives CDR1 SGHRS, CDR2 YFSETQ. CDR3 size: 14 residues. The CDR3 region has the DNA TGCGCCAGCAGCTTAGGGGTGTTAGCAGATACGCAGTATTTT. It specifies CASSLGVLADTQYF.

This clonotype was counted between two and nine times. The V call is TRBV6-1, the J call TRBJ2-1; 10 bases agree with TRBD2. Germline-derived CDR1 and CDR2 are MNHNS and SASEGT. This CDR3 contains 15 residues. Trimming took 4 bases from V and 9 from J; bases not matched to a gene: 9. CDR3 in DNA: TGTGCCAGCAGTGTCAGGCTAGCGGGAGCACTTGAGCAGTTCTTC. It is translated as CASSVRLAGALEQFF.

The rearrangement links TRBV5-6 to TRBJ2-1; D might be TRBD2 (6 bases). Trimming took 4 bases from V and 2 from J, leaving 13 bases between them. Germline V gene data show CDR1 as SGHDT and CDR2 as YYEEEE. The CDR3 runs to 15 residues. The CDR3 nucleotides are TGTGCCAGCAGCCCGGGACCGGGGGCCTACAATGAGCAGTTCTTC. It codes for CASSPGPGAYNEQFF.

The rearrangement uses TRBV3-1 and TRBJ1-2; D is undetermined. The CDR3 runs to 16 residues. V gave up 0 bases and J gave up 1 base, with 12 bases separating them. The germline gives CDR1 LGHDT, CDR2 YNNKEL (reference sequence). The CDR3, as DNA: TGTGCCAGCAGCCAAGACGCAACGACCTATAACTATGGCTACACCTTC. It codes for CASSQDATTYNYGYTF.

This clonotype came up a few times. J is TRBJ2-1 and V is TRBV12-3 or TRBV12-4; 10 bases agree with TRBD2. V dropped 4 bases and J dropped 2; count of bases not matched to a gene: 8. This CDR3 comprises 17 residues. The CDR3 region is CASSSLSGGEPYNEQFF. Here the CDR3 DNA reads TGTGCCAGCAGTTCCCTCAGCGGGGGGGAACCCTACAATGAGCAGTTCTTC.

The J gene is TRBJ2-4, the V gene TRBV9, with D possibly TRBD2 on 5 matching bases. This CDR3 region has 15 residues. V was trimmed by 4 bases and J by 1 base, leaving 12 bases between them. In germline, CDR1 is SGDLS, CDR2 YYNGEE. This chain's CDR3 is CASSPPGDAKNIQYF. In DNA, the CDR3 is TGTGCCAGCAGCCCCCCCGGGGATGCCAAAAACATTCAGTACTTC.

The chain recombines TRBV30 with TRBJ2-7, with 7 positions matching TRBD1. The CDR3 is 12 amino acids. CDR1 is GTSNPN and CDR2 is SVGIG in the germline V gene (reference sequence). With V trimmed by 4 bases and J by 5 bases, 5 bases remained unmatched. CDR3 residues: CAWNDRDHEQYF. CDR3 nucleotide sequence: TGTGCCTGGAACGACAGGGACCACGAGCAGTACTTC.

This chain links TRBV4-2 with TRBJ2-1, with 11 positions matching TRBD2. With 2 bases clipped from V and 3 bases from J, the junction kept 6 bases outside the gene matches. From germline, CDR1 is LGHNA and CDR2 YNFKEQ. This CDR3 spans 17 amino acids. The CDR3 region is CASSQPLAGGNYNEQFF. In DNA, the CDR3 is TGTGCCAGCAGCCAACCCCTAGCGGGGGGAAACTACAATGAGCAGTTCTTC.

V is TRBV20-1 and J is TRBJ2-7; D is possibly TRBD1 or TRBD2 (5 bases each). Germline CDR1 reads DFQATT; CDR2 reads SNEGSKA (reference sequence). Trimming left V 6 bases short and J 4 bases short, with 19 bases between. The CDR3 has 14 residues. The CDR3 spells CSAPQGVFEYEQYF. The CDR3 region has the DNA TGCAGTGCGCCGCAGGGAGTATTCGAGTACGAGCAGTACTTC.

In this sample, this clonotype turned up many times. The genes are TRBV29-1 and TRBJ2-1, with 10 bases identical to TRBD1. This CDR3 has 14 residues. After removal of 4 bases from V and 6 bases from J, the junction contained 6 bases not matched to a gene. Germline V CDR1 and CDR2: SQVTM, ANQGSEA. CDR3 region: CSVAGTGVFNEQFF. In nucleotides, the CDR3 is TGCAGCGTTGCAGGGACAGGGGTCTTCAATGAGCAGTTCTTC.

The V call is TRBV15, the J call TRBJ2-5; D unresolved. The V gene lost 8 bases and the J gene lost 4 bases, with 14 bases spanning the gap. The CDR3 contains 13 residues. Germline-derived CDR1 and CDR2 are LNHNV and YYDKDF (reference sequence). The CDR3 protein is CATSGWVGETQYF. The CDR3 bases are TGTGCCACCTCGGGCTGGGTTGGAGAGACCCAGTACTTC.

This chain uses TRBV28 with TRBJ2-7, with D maybe TRBD1 (6 bases). Trimming stripped 8 bases from V and 7 bases from J, with 21 bases between. This CDR3 is 14 amino acids long. The V gene's germline CDR1 is MDHEN and CDR2 SYDVKM. The CDR3 region is CASGSRGRPGEQYF. As DNA, the CDR3 is TGTGCCAGCGGATCCAGGGGCCGACCGGGGGAGCAGTACTTC.

This clonotype came up many times. The gene calls are TRBV6-1 and TRBJ2-6; perhaps TRBD1 as D (5 bases). Trimming cost V 7 bases and J 1 base, with 11 bases left between them. The V gene's germline CDR1 is MNHNS and CDR2 SASEGT. CDR3 length: 15 residues. The CDR3 here is CASTIGASGANVLTF. In nucleotides, the CDR3 is TGTGCCAGCACCATAGGGGCATCTGGGGCCAACGTCCTGACTTTC.

This clonotype was counted only a few times. The chain is built from TRBV7-9 and TRBJ2-5; weak D call: TRBD1 (6 bases). Trimming took off 3 bases at V and 2 bases at J, with 13 bases between the two ends. Per germline, CDR1 SEHNR and CDR2 FQNEAQ (reference sequence). This CDR3 contains 15 residues. CDR3 DNA sequence: TGTGCCAGCAGCTTTGAGGGGACACAACAAGAGACCCAGTACTTC. It specifies CASSFEGTQQETQYF.

The rearrangement uses TRBV20-1 and TRBJ1-2; D is unresolved. The V gene's germline CDR1 is DFQATT and CDR2 SNEGSKA (reference sequence). The CDR3 length is 15 residues. The germline V and J ends were trimmed by 0 bases and 4 bases, with 15 bases remaining between them. The CDR3 region has the DNA TGCAGTGCTAGAGATCCAGGTCTGAATTCCTATGGCTACACCTTC. Translating it yields CSARDPGLNSYGYTF.

The sample holds a few counts of this clonotype. The V gene is TRBV7-9, the J gene TRBJ2-6; D is perhaps TRBD1 (6 bases). Per the germline V gene, CDR1 is SEHNR and CDR2 is FQNEAQ (reference sequence). The CDR3 length is 16 residues. V shed 2 bases and J shed 0 bases, with 8 bases lying between them. CDR3 sequence reads: CASSLLQGSGANVLTF. The CDR3 nucleotides are TGTGCCAGCAGCTTACTACAGGGCTCTGGGGCCAACGTCCTGACTTTC.

The V call is TRBV11-2, the J call TRBJ2-1; TRBD2 agrees at 8 bases. Germline V lookup: CDR1 SGHAT, CDR2 FQNNGV. The CDR3 is 14 amino acids. The V gene end was trimmed by 3 bases and the J gene end by 9 bases; junction bases not matched to a gene: 7. CDR3 residues: CASSFEREYGEQFF. CDR3 DNA: TGTGCCAGCAGCTTTGAGCGGGAGTATGGTGAGCAGTTCTTC.